The rows below give T cell receptor beta chains drawn from one sample of a study of post-analysis software for immune sequencing data. TCRdb fed the PCR reads into MiXCR, producing one record per CDR3 protein. The profile shows 430,000 or so distinct CDR3 sequences, approximately 38% of them singletons. The sequencing input was blood. The receptors here all came from a girl aged 2-10 years with multiple sclerosis. Both conserved end residues are part of each CDR3. A D gene is named only where the DNA matches it firmly. Rows give clone size only sometimes, using once, few, many, or a class for an expanded clone.

V	size	D	J	DNA	CDR3
TRBV23-1	-	-	TRBJ2-3	TGCGCCAGCAGTCAATCGCCGGCAGGTCGTAGTGGGACAGATACGCAGTATTTT	CASSQSPAGRSGTDTQYF
TRBV5-1	-	TRBD2	TRBJ2-4	TGCGCCAGCAGCGGCGGACTAGCGGGAAGTTTGAGAAACATTCAGTACTTC	CASSGGLAGSLRNIQYF
TRBV7-6	-	-	TRBJ2-5	TGTGCCAGCAGCCGCGGGGACGGATGGACACCATATCCAAGAGACCGGGCCCAGTACTTC	CASSRGDGWTPYPRDRAQYF
TRBV6-1	-	TRBD2	TRBJ2-5	TGTGCCAGCTCCCGACCCTCTAACGGACTAGTCGAGACCCAGTACTTC	CASSRPSNGLVETQYF
TRBV19	few	TRBD1	TRBJ2-7	TGTGCCAGTAGTATCCCCGTCCGACAGGGGGGGGCCTACGAGCAGTACTTC	CASSIPVRQGGAYEQYF
TRBV6-5	-	-	TRBJ1-1	TGTGCCAGCAGATACTTGTGGGGGGCCAGCACTGAAGCTTTCTTT	CASRYLWGASTEAFF
TRBV28	few	TRBD2	TRBJ2-1	TGTGCCAGCAGCGAACTAGCGGGAGTCCTCATCGGAGAGCAGTTCTTC	CASSELAGVLIGEQFF
TRBV29-1	few	-	TRBJ2-5	TGCAGCGTTGGGGAAGGATCCAACCTCCAAGAGACCCAGTACTTC	CSVGEGSNLQETQYF
TRBV7-2	-	-	TRBJ2-5	TGTGCCAGCAGCGTTGGACTAAGGGAGCAGTACTTC	CASSVGLREQYF
TRBV10-3	-	-	TRBJ1-2	TGTGCCACGGGGGTTGGGAACAGTACTAACTATGGCTACACCTTC	CATGVGNSTNYGYTF
TRBV12-3/TRBV12-4	-	TRBD1	TRBJ1-2	TGTGCCAGCAGGGTCGGTCTCCAGGGGGATAGACATGGCTACACCTTC	CASRVGLQGDRHGYTF
TRBV7-2	-	-	TRBJ1-5	TGTGCCAGCAGCTCAGTTAGGAACAATGAGGGGTATAGCAATCAGCCCCAGCATTTT	CASSSVRNNEGYSNQPQHF
TRBV5-1	-	-	TRBJ2-5	TGCGCCAGCAGCGCACGGGACACCTACAATGAGCAGTACTTC	CASSARDTYNEQYF
TRBV18	-	-	TRBJ2-5	TGTGCCAGCTCACCATCGGTTGACAGGACGAGGATAGTGACCCAGTACTTC	CASSPSVDRTRIVTQYF
TRBV3-1	-	-	TRBJ2-6	TGTGCCAGCAGCCGGCTGGTTGGTGGGGCCAACGTCCTGACTTTC	CASSRLVGGANVLTF
TRBV7-2	-	TRBD1	TRBJ2-3	TGTGCCAGCAGCTTAGCCCGGGGCCCCCGGGACAGGGTTTGGGATACGCAGTATTTT	CASSLARGPRDRVWDTQYF
TRBV6-2/TRBV6-3	-	TRBD2	TRBJ2-3	TGTGCCAGCAGCGATAGCGGGAGCGCGACAGATACGCAGTATTTT	CASSDSGSATDTQYF
TRBV5-1	-	TRBD1	TRBJ2-1	TGCGCCAGCAGCTTGGCTAGGACAGGTTCCTACAATGAGCAGTTCTTC	CASSLARTGSYNEQFF
TRBV20-1	-	-	TRBJ2-5	TGCAGTGCTAGAGATCACGGGGGCGCACCCCAAGAGACCCAGTACTTC	CSARDHGGAPQETQYF
TRBV5-1	few	-	TRBJ2-7	TGCGCCAGCAGCCCACCGGGGCGACAGTACGAGCAGTACTTC	CASSPPGRQYEQYF
TRBV24-1	many	TRBD1	TRBJ2-1	TGTGCCACCAGTGATTTGAGGGGACAGGGGGTGGAGGAGCAGTTCTTC	CATSDLRGQGVEEQFF
TRBV6-5	many	-	TRBJ2-3	TGTGCCAGCAGTTACTCCACGGGCACAGATACGCAGTATTTT	CASSYSTGTDTQYF
TRBV29-1	-	TRBD1	TRBJ1-1	TGCAGCGTGGAACAGGGGACTGAAGCTTTCTTT	CSVEQGTEAFF
TRBV23-1	-	TRBD2	TRBJ2-3	TGCGCCAGCAGTCAAGGGCGGGAGGGGGGCACAGATACGCAGTATTTT	CASSQGREGGTDTQYF
TRBV6-5	-	TRBD1	TRBJ2-3	TGTGCCAGCAGTTACTCACCGGGACAGGGTAGCCCAGATACGCAGTATTTT	CASSYSPGQGSPDTQYF
TRBV6-1	-	TRBD1	TRBJ1-1	TGTGCCAGCAGTGACACCTCGACAGGGAGGTATCGAGCTTTCTTT	CASSDTSTGRYRAFF
TRBV19	-	TRBD2	TRBJ2-1	TGTGCCAGTAGTGGACTAGCGGGAGTAGATGAGCAGTTCTTC	CASSGLAGVDEQFF
TRBV6-2/TRBV6-3	-	-	TRBJ2-3	TGTGCCAGCAGTTGGAGCAAGGTGGTCACAGATACGCAGTATTTT	CASSWSKVVTDTQYF
TRBV11-2	-	TRBD2	TRBJ2-7	TGTGCCAGCAGCTTACTAGCGGGAAGGAACGAGCAGTACTTC	CASSLLAGRNEQYF
TRBV7-8	-	-	TRBJ1-1	TGTGCCAGCAGCCGCGTTTTGGGGCAAGGTGAAGCTTTCTTT	CASSRVLGQGEAFF
TRBV5-1	-	-	TRBJ2-5	TGCGCCAGCAGCTTTCGGAGTAGCGGAGAGACCCAGTACTTC	CASSFRSSGETQYF
TRBV29-1	-	-	TRBJ1-4	TGCAGCATTGCCGGGGAACGTGAAAAACTGTTTTTT	CSIAGEREKLFF
TRBV28	-	TRBD2	TRBJ2-5	TGTGCCAGCAGTCCCTGGACTAGCGGGGGTCAAGAGACCCAGTACTTC	CASSPWTSGGQETQYF
TRBV5-1	-	-	TRBJ2-5	TGCGCCAGCAGCCTATTTGCGCACCAGTACCAAGAGACCCAGTACTTC	CASSLFAHQYQETQYF
TRBV10-3	-	-	TRBJ1-1	TGTGCCATCAGTCCGGACAGTTCTATCGAGTCGAACACTGAAGCTTTCTTT	CAISPDSSIESNTEAFF
TRBV7-3	-	-	TRBJ1-1	TGTGCCAGCAGCCTGGGGCCTTACCATGCGGACACTGAAGCTTTCTTT	CASSLGPYHADTEAFF
TRBV28	-	TRBD2	TRBJ2-4	TGTGCCAGCAGTTTATCCCCGGGACTAGCGGGATTGGGCAAAAACATTCAGTACTTC	CASSLSPGLAGLGKNIQYF
TRBV20-1	few	TRBD2	TRBJ2-1	TGCAGTGCTAGAGACTCGACAAGCGGGAGGGCTTGGGAGCAGTTCTTC	CSARDSTSGRAWEQFF
TRBV28	once	-	TRBJ2-3	TGTGCCAGCAGTTTTGCGGTTTCTTTGGGGAACACAGATACGCAGTATTTT	CASSFAVSLGNTDTQYF
TRBV29-1	-	TRBD1	TRBJ1-4	TGCAGCGCAGGGACAGGGAAAGAAAAACTGTTTTTT	CSAGTGKEKLFF
TRBV11-2	-	-	TRBJ2-1	TGTGCCAGCAGCTTAGATCAGCCCTGGTCCTACAATGAGCAGTTCTTC	CASSLDQPWSYNEQFF
TRBV7-9	-	-	TRBJ1-2	TGTGCCAGCAGCTCCCCGACAGGTGGCTACACCTTC	CASSSPTGGYTF
TRBV29-1	few	-	TRBJ2-1	TGCAGCGTTGGTGCAGGGCGCAATGAGCAGTTCTTC	CSVGAGRNEQFF
TRBV9	few	-	TRBJ1-5	TGTGCCAGCAGCGTAGAAGGGTTGGGGCAGCCCCAGCATTTT	CASSVEGLGQPQHF
TRBV6-1	-	-	TRBJ1-2	TGTGCCAGCAGTGAATTCCTCATGGGAGATACCGGCCAGTATGGCTACACCTTC	CASSEFLMGDTGQYGYTF
TRBV12-3/TRBV12-4	-	-	TRBJ2-7	TGTGCCAGCAGGAAACCGCCCTACGAGCAGTACTTC	CASRKPPYEQYF
TRBV12-3/TRBV12-4	few	TRBD2	TRBJ2-5	TGTGCCAGCCATGGGGCCCGGACTAGCGGGACAGAGACCCAGTACTTC	CASHGARTSGTETQYF
TRBV6-6	few	-	TRBJ2-5	TGTGCCAGCAGTTACTCGCCAGGGGAAGAGACCCAGTACTTC	CASSYSPGEETQYF
TRBV12-3/TRBV12-4	-	-	TRBJ1-1	TGTGCCAGCAGTTTAATAAGGACTGAAGCTTTCTTT	CASSLIRTEAFF
TRBV5-1	few	-	TRBJ1-2	TGCGCCAGCAGCTTGGGCAGCTCTAACTATGGCTACACCTTC	CASSLGSSNYGYTF
TRBV20-1	-	-	TRBJ1-2	TGCAGTGCTAGCGTCTATGGCTACACCTTC	CSASVYGYTF
TRBV7-2	-	-	TRBJ2-2	TGTGCCAGCAGCTTGGGACTGACTAACACCGGGGAGCTGTTTTTT	CASSLGLTNTGELFF
TRBV5-1	-	-	TRBJ1-1	TGCGCCAGCAGCGCCCGGGACACCGGCACTGAAGCTTTCTTT	CASSARDTGTEAFF
TRBV29-1	many	TRBD2	TRBJ2-1	TGCAGCGCCGGACTAGCGGGATACAATGAGCAGTTCTTC	CSAGLAGYNEQFF
TRBV4-1	-	-	TRBJ1-5	TGCGCCAGCAGCCAATCCTGGGCAGGTTTAACATATAGCAATCAGCCCCAGCATTTT	CASSQSWAGLTYSNQPQHF
TRBV6-6	-	-	TRBJ1-5	TGTGCCAGCAGGCCAACAGGTTATAGCAATCAGCCCCAGCATTTT	CASRPTGYSNQPQHF
TRBV28	few	-	TRBJ1-2	TGTGCCAGCAGTTTTGGCAGGGCGAACTATGGCTACACCTTC	CASSFGRANYGYTF